This TCR beta chain was sequenced for a study of blood T cell repertoires in COVID-19. Study in general: From the United States, Italy and Spain came samples of acute and convalescent COVID-19. In each case, the material was cDNA or gDNA derived from T cells, B-cell-depleted T cells, or PBMCs.

Seattle patients were enrolled during active infection and followed longitudinally. This CDR3 spans 16 amino acids. The V and J ends lost 6 bases and 5 bases, in that order; junction bases with no gene match: 14. In germline, CDR1 is MDHEN, CDR2 SYDVKM. In the original analysis: Nucleated cell counts were estimated from reference gene primer amplification. Profiled with immunoSEQ multiplex PCR; TCRdb holds only in-frame clones, not every one. V, J and clone size reflect that table, while D and trimming were determined from the DNA. The table lists about 180,000 clones, 75% to 90% of them singletons, with over 6% in the top ten.

Material for sequencing was peripheral blood. This chain uses TRBV28 with TRBJ1-2; 8 positions agree with TRBD1. The clonotype comes from a woman in her 70s with COVID-19, enrolled during active disease. The CDR3 spells CASSDVGQGAWYGYTF. As DNA, the CDR3 is TGTGCCAGCAGCGACGTGGGGCAGGGGGCTTGGTATGGCTACACCTTC.